A selection of T cell receptor beta chains follows, all from one sample in a study of CD8+CD57+ T cells in acquired aplastic anemia. Each CDR3 protein is one row after TCRdb ran MiXCR on the reads. The table lists some 200,000 distinct CDR3 sequences, approximately 65% of them singletons. Sequences were obtained from sorted CD4+, CD8+, or CD8+CD57+ T cells (not recorded which) from PBMCs. Source of these receptors: a human donor with aplastic anemia. Both conserved end residues are trimmed from each CDR3. The order of the fields is CDR3 protein, CDR3 length, V gene, J gene.

cdr3_aa: ASSLSDGINQPQH
cdr3_length: 13
v_call: TRBV27
j_call: TRBJ1-5

cdr3_aa: ASSPGAGEGNEQF
cdr3_length: 13
v_call: TRBV19
j_call: TRBJ2-1

cdr3_aa: SVAPTYEQF
cdr3_length: 9
v_call: TRBV29-1
j_call: TRBJ2-1

cdr3_aa: SAKGYSTDTQY
cdr3_length: 11
v_call: TRBV20-1
j_call: TRBJ2-3

cdr3_aa: ASSLSRQETQY
cdr3_length: 11
v_call: TRBV7-3
j_call: TRBJ2-5

cdr3_aa: ATSDLRGQGETQY
cdr3_length: 13
v_call: TRBV24-1
j_call: TRBJ2-5

cdr3_aa: ASSSGTGNTGELS
cdr3_length: 13
v_call: TRBV7-9
j_call: TRBJ2-2

cdr3_aa: ASSPSGSTGRD
cdr3_length: 11
v_call: TRBV7-2
j_call: TRBJ2-3

cdr3_aa: ASSQDTWGSLDGYT
cdr3_length: 14
v_call: TRBV4-1
j_call: TRBJ1-2

cdr3_aa: AGRLGSSYEQY
cdr3_length: 11
v_call: TRBV5-1
j_call: TRBJ2-7

cdr3_aa: ASSLRTANTEAF
cdr3_length: 12
v_call: TRBV7-9
j_call: TRBJ1-1

cdr3_aa: ATSDPNYGTSNTGELF
cdr3_length: 16
v_call: TRBV24-1
j_call: TRBJ2-2

cdr3_aa: ASRRETYEQY
cdr3_length: 10
v_call: TRBV12-3/TRBV12-4
j_call: TRBJ2-7

cdr3_aa: ASSSGPQGGSPLH
cdr3_length: 13
v_call: TRBV9
j_call: TRBJ1-6

cdr3_aa: SARPPGLAGYEQY
cdr3_length: 13
v_call: TRBV20-1
j_call: TRBJ2-7

cdr3_aa: ASSLGSTDTQY
cdr3_length: 11
v_call: TRBV7-3
j_call: TRBJ2-3

cdr3_aa: ASSLGGPTEAF
cdr3_length: 11
v_call: TRBV11-2
j_call: TRBJ1-1

cdr3_aa: ASTGGGVIRNEQY
cdr3_length: 13
v_call: TRBV25-1
j_call: TRBJ2-7

cdr3_aa: SARGGVGETQY
cdr3_length: 11
v_call: TRBV20-1
j_call: TRBJ2-5

cdr3_aa: ASSEQGKGYT
cdr3_length: 10
v_call: TRBV28
j_call: TRBJ1-2

cdr3_aa: ASSFAGPSTDTQY
cdr3_length: 13
v_call: TRBV2
j_call: TRBJ2-3

cdr3_aa: AISFPGQGATEAF
cdr3_length: 13
v_call: TRBV10-3
j_call: TRBJ1-1

cdr3_aa: ASSDAGTSGYYEQF
cdr3_length: 14
v_call: TRBV10-2
j_call: TRBJ2-1

cdr3_aa: ASSLEAGGTLSYNEQF
cdr3_length: 16
v_call: TRBV7-9
j_call: TRBJ2-1